This TCR beta chain was recovered during a study of graft-versus-host responses after intestinal transplantation. Points on this clone: Antigen specificity is unknown.

The germline V and J ends were trimmed by 9 bases and 1 base, with 15 bases remaining between them. From germline, CDR1 is SNHLY and CDR2 FYNNEI. The CDR3 is 14 amino acids. Clones were sequenced by immunoSEQ multiplex PCR, and TCRdb holds only the in-frame ones, with some missing. The data show some 84,000 clones, approximately 78% seen once. The V and J genes are TRBV2 and TRBJ1-1; D is uncertain. The sequencing here drew on unstimulated CD4+ T cells sorted from spleen or lymph node cells, taken before intestinal transplant. The source of this sequence is a human donor who received an intestinal transplant. CDR3 in amino acids: CASSSAPPNTEAFF. The CDR3, as DNA: TGTGCCAGTAGCTCTGCGCCCCCGAACACTGAAGCTTTCTTT.